These 13 T cell receptor beta chains originate from one sample sequenced in a study of T cells after yellow fever vaccination. TCRdb reprocessed the 5' RACE reads with MiXCR, giving one entry per CDR3 protein. The sample lists about 550,000 distinct CDR3 sequences; 19% were seen once. Sample: PBMCs, taken 15 days after the yellow fever booster vaccination. The receptors were sampled from a man in his thirties or forties who received the YFV17D yellow fever vaccine.

The chain has TRBV29-1 and TRBJ2-3, with D possibly being TRBD1 or TRBD2 (7 bases each). The V end was cut by 6 bases, the J end by 0 bases, with 16 bases between. Germline CDR1 is SQVTM and CDR2 is ANQGSEA. The CDR3 is made up of 15 amino acids. The CDR3 sequence is CSVAYRGGSTDTQYF. The CDR3 DNA follows: TGCAGCGTAGCATACAGGGGAGGGAGCACAGATACGCAGTATTTT.

V usage is TRBV25-1 and J usage is TRBJ2-3; TRBD2 agrees at 8 bases. Germline lookup yields CDR1 MGHDK and CDR2 SYGVNS. V shed 8 bases and J 5 bases; nucleotides not matched to a gene: 6. The CDR3 is 13 residues long. CDR3 sequence (DNA): TGTGCCAGCCGGGGGGGTCTTGTAGATACGCAGTATTTT. Amino acids: CASRGGLVDTQYF.

The CDR3 sequence: CASSQSTNTGELFF. CDR3 coding DNA: TGTGCCAGCTCACAATCGACGAACACCGGGGAGCTGTTTTTT. The chain joins TRBV18 to TRBJ2-2; D is uncertain. CDR3 length equals 14 residues. Between the trimmed V and J ends, which lost 4 bases and 0 bases, there was a span of 6 bases. Germline lookup yields CDR1 KGHSH and CDR2 LQKENI.

The CDR3 bases are TGTGCCAGCAGTACCTCTGCCCCGGCTCAGCCCCAGCATTTT. It translates to CASSTSAPAQPQHF. The V and J genes are TRBV6-2 or TRBV6-3 and TRBJ1-5; D remains ambiguous. This CDR3 is built from 14 residues. V gave up 5 bases and J gave up 6 bases, with 14 bases separating them. The germline V gene has CDR1 MNHEY and CDR2 SVGEGT.

This clonotype has more than one count but fewer than ten. The gene calls are TRBV5-1 and TRBJ2-1; D remains unclear. The CDR3 is made up of 15 amino acids. Germline V gene data show CDR1 as SGHRS and CDR2 as YFSETQ. The V end lost 2 bases, the J end lost 6 bases, and 15 bases lay between the germline ends. The CDR3 is CASSLRLLAGNEQFF. The CDR3, as DNA: TGCGCCAGCAGCTTACGTCTGCTGGCTGGCAATGAGCAGTTCTTC. The whole variable domain, filled in from reference TRBV5-1 and TRBJ2-1, reads KAGVTQTPRYLIKTRGQQVTLSCSPISGHRSVSWYQQTPGQGLQFLFEYFSETQRNKGNFPGRFSGRQFSNSRSEMNVSTLELGDSALYLCASSLRLLAGNEQFFGPGTRLTVL.

This clonotype was counted between two and nine times. The V call is TRBV12-3 or TRBV12-4, the J call TRBJ2-5; 10 bases fit TRBD2. J gave up 5 bases and V 5 bases, and 8 bases lay outside the gene matches. There are 15 residues in the CDR3. In DNA form, the CDR3 reads TGTGCCAGCAGTCAAAGCGGGAGGGCCTGGGAGACCCAGTACTTC. This encodes CASSQSGRAWETQYF.

This clonotype was seen a handful of times. V usage is TRBV9 and J usage is TRBJ2-1; no clear D gene. The CDR3 is 15 residues long. The V end was cut by 0 bases, the J end by 1 base, with 8 bases between. Germline CDR1 reads SGDLS; CDR2 reads YYNGEE. The CDR3 protein is CASSVDQLSYNEQFF. CDR3 sequence (DNA): TGTGCCAGCAGCGTAGATCAGCTTTCCTACAATGAGCAGTTCTTC.

The chain's CDR3 is CSARGPQGPAYEQYF. The CDR3 coding sequence is TGCAGTGCTAGGGGTCCACAGGGGCCCGCCTACGAGCAGTACTTC. The chain has TRBV20-1 and TRBJ2-7, with 7 bases aligning to TRBD1. Trimming took 3 bases from V and 2 from J; bases not matched to a gene: 10. This CDR3 has 15 amino acids. Germline V lookup: CDR1 DFQATT, CDR2 SNEGSKA (reference sequence).

This clonotype was recorded a few times. This chain uses TRBV12-3 or TRBV12-4 with TRBJ2-3, with 10 bases lining up with TRBD2. This CDR3 region has 15 residues. After removal of 5 bases from V and 5 bases from J, the junction contained 7 bases not matched to a gene. The DNA for the CDR3 is TGTGCCAGCAGTCTCGTAGCGGGAGGTCGAGATACGCAGTATTTT. Translating gives CASSLVAGGRDTQYF.

The table lists this clonotype with a few counts. The chain links TRBV11-2 to TRBJ2-1, with 11 bases aligning to TRBD2. Per germline, CDR1 SGHAT and CDR2 FQNNGV. With V trimmed by 4 bases and J by 4 bases, 9 bases remained unmatched. The CDR3 runs to 17 residues. The CDR3 spells CASSYLPTSGNYNEQFF. CDR3 coding DNA: TGTGCCAGCAGCTACCTCCCGACTAGCGGGAATTACAATGAGCAGTTCTTC.

This chain links TRBV5-1 with TRBJ2-3; perhaps TRBD1 as D (5 bases). The germline V gene encodes CDR1 SGHRS and CDR2 YFSETQ. V was pared by 5 bases and J by 0 bases, with 13 bases between. This CDR3 is built from 15 residues. CDR3 DNA: TGCGCCAGCAGTGTGGGGCCCTCTAGCACAGATACGCAGTATTTT. It specifies CASSVGPSSTDTQYF. Using reference TRBV5-1 and TRBJ2-3 for the parts outside the CDR3, the full variable domain is KAGVTQTPRYLIKTRGQQVTLSCSPISGHRSVSWYQQTPGQGLQFLFEYFSETQRNKGNFPGRFSGRQFSNSRSEMNVSTLELGDSALYLCASSVGPSSTDTQYFGPGTRLTVL.

The chain has TRBV7-2 and TRBJ2-6; a weak D match, TRBD2 (5 bases). CDR3 length equals 16 residues. Germline-derived CDR1 and CDR2 are SGHTA and FQGNSA. V lost 2 bases to trimming and J lost 2 bases, with 10 bases between them. The CDR3 DNA follows: TGTGCCAGCAGCTTAATGGTGGGAGCTGGGGCCAACGTCCTGACTTTC. It codes for CASSLMVGAGANVLTF.

The V call is TRBV7-2, the J call TRBJ2-3; the D is unclear. Deletions cut 5 bases from V and 5 bases from J, with 11 bases between. Germline V gene sequence: CDR1 SGHTA, CDR2 FQGNSA. CDR3 length equals 13 residues. As DNA, the CDR3 is TGTGCCAGCAGCCCCGGAGTGATAGATACGCAGTATTTT. Translation gives CASSPGVIDTQYF.